Presented here are 18 T cell receptor beta chains from one specimen sequenced in a study of technical replicates of blood from a few donors. Repertoires were generated with immunoSEQ multiplex PCR, while TCRdb's copy carries only in-frame clones and drops some. Of tens of thousands of clones in the sample, over 80% were seen once. Specimen: PBMCs. Receptors were obtained from a human donor in good health. Some clones in this sample may be carry-over from other donors' samples.

V and J are TRBV11-2 and TRBJ2-3, with 8 bases lining up with TRBD2. Germline assignment: CDR1 SGHAT and CDR2 FQNNGV. The CDR3 extends over 15 amino acids. Germline trimming cut 1 base from V and 1 base from J; bases unmatched to any gene: 1. The CDR3 region has the DNA TGTGCCAGCAGCTTAGGTAGCGGGGGCACAGATACGCAGTATTTT. The encoded protein is CASSLGSGGTDTQYF.

This clone was counted a single time. V and J are TRBV7-8 and TRBJ2-7; D may be TRBD2 (5 bases). Trimming cost V 2 bases and J 6 bases, with 20 bases left between them. Germline CDR1 and CDR2: SGHVS and FQNEAQ. The CDR3 length is 16 residues. CDR3 region: CASSLLSYSPGFEQYF. The CDR3 region has the DNA TGTGCCAGCAGCTTACTGTCCTACAGTCCGGGGTTCGAGCAGTACTTC.

This chain uses TRBV15 with TRBJ2-5, with TRBD2 matching 8 bases. This CDR3 comprises 16 residues. J was trimmed by 0 bases and V by 2 bases; bases with no gene match: 5. Looked up from germline, CDR1 is LNHNV and CDR2 is YYDKDF (reference sequence). Written as DNA, the CDR3 is TGTGCCACCAGCAGATCCGGGAGGGTTTACCAAGAGACCCAGTACTTC. It translates to CATSRSGRVYQETQYF.

The rearrangement links TRBV5-4 to TRBJ2-5, with a weak D call TRBD1 (5 bases). This CDR3 has 14 residues. V was pared by 2 bases and J by 5 bases, with 13 bases between. From germline, CDR1 is SGHNT and CDR2 YYREEE (reference sequence). CDR3 nucleotides: TGTGCCAGCAGCTTCCAGGGTGCCACGGAGACCCAGTACTTC. It specifies CASSFQGATETQYF.

V gene TRBV6-5 combines with J gene TRBJ2-3; TRBD2 matches 10 bases. CDR1 and CDR2 from the germline V gene are MNHEY and SVGAGI. V lost 6 bases, J lost 4 bases, and 7 bases stayed unmatched. This CDR3 has 15 residues. CDR3 residues: CASSLLAGSPDTQYF. DNA of the CDR3: TGTGCCAGCAGCCTACTAGCGGGGTCCCCAGATACGCAGTATTTT.

This chain uses TRBV29-1 with TRBJ2-5; 7 bases agree with TRBD2. Germline V gene sequence: CDR1 SQVTM, CDR2 ANQGSEA. The J segment lost 2 bases and the V segment lost 4 bases, leaving 10 bases of the junction unmatched. CDR3 length equals 15 residues. In DNA, the CDR3 is TGCAGCGTTGTTTTCGGGAGGCTCCGGCAAGAGACCCAGTACTTC. Translating gives CSVVFGRLRQETQYF.

The sample holds one count of this clone. J is TRBJ2-6 and V is TRBV5-1; tentative D call: TRBD1 (6 bases). Germline V gene lookup returns CDR1 SGHRS and CDR2 YFSETQ. The CDR3 contains 17 residues. Deletions cut 2 bases from V and 0 bases from J, with 12 bases between. The CDR3 reads CASSFTLDSSGANVLTF. In nucleotides, the CDR3 is TGCGCCAGCAGCTTCACCCTGGACAGCTCTGGGGCCAACGTCCTGACTTTC.

V and J are TRBV4-1 and TRBJ2-2; TRBD2 matches 7 bases. The CDR3 covers 15 residues. V was pared by 1 base and J by 6 bases, with 5 bases of the junction left unmatched. Germline V gene sequence: CDR1 MGHRA, CDR2 YSYEKL. CDR3 protein: CASSQGGGTAGELFF. The CDR3 DNA reads as TGCGCCAGCAGCCAAGGGGGGGGTACGGCCGGGGAGCTGTTTTTT.

CDR3 DNA: TGTGCCAGCAGTAACCCCGGGACAGGGAACACTGAAGCTTTCTTT. Translation gives CASSNPGTGNTEAFF. This rearrangement joins TRBV6-5 to TRBJ1-1, with 8 bases identical to TRBD1. The CDR3 contains 15 residues. The V and J ends lost 5 bases and 1 base, in that order; junction bases with no gene match: 6. CDR1 MNHEY and CDR2 SVGAGI come from the germline V gene.

V is TRBV27 and J is TRBJ1-2, with D possibly being TRBD1 (6 bases). This CDR3 region has 17 residues. The germline V gene encodes CDR1 MNHEY and CDR2 SMNVEV (reference sequence). Deletions cut 2 bases from V and 7 bases from J, with 23 bases between. The CDR3 DNA sequence: TGTGCCAGCAGTTTAGTGACAGGCGCATTTGAGTCTACTGGCTACACCTTC. It encodes CASSLVTGAFESTGYTF.

This chain links TRBV19 with TRBJ1-1, with 7 bases aligning to TRBD1. CDR1 and CDR2 from the germline V gene are LNHDA and SQIVND (reference sequence). This CDR3 spans 15 amino acids. V shed 8 bases, J shed 1 base, and the junction held 10 bases outside the gene matches. CDR3 sequence reads: CASGSGGRRNTEAFF. CDR3 DNA sequence: TGTGCCAGTGGGTCAGGGGGTAGGAGGAACACTGAAGCTTTCTTT.

In this sample, this clone turned up once. The chain combines TRBV11-3 with TRBJ2-7, with 8 bases fitting TRBD1. CDR3 length: 14 residues. Germline CDR1 and CDR2: SGHNT and YENEEA. V lost 5 bases, J lost 3 bases, and 6 bases stayed unmatched. CDR3 nucleotides: TGTGCCAGCAGCCCAGGACAGGGAAGCTACGAGCAGTACTTC. This gives the protein CASSPGQGSYEQYF.

The J gene is TRBJ2-1, the V gene TRBV4-3; TRBD2 matches at 7 bases. The CDR3 has 16 amino acids. V trimming: 0 bases; J trimming: 6 bases; junction bases outside the gene matches: 8. In germline, CDR1 is LGHNA, CDR2 YSLEER. CDR3 in amino acids: CASSQDGAGSGNEQFF. CDR3 DNA: TGCGCCAGCAGCCAAGATGGAGCGGGATCTGGCAATGAGCAGTTCTTC.

CDR3 in amino acids: CASSQAQSRTDTQYF. The CDR3 coding sequence is TGTGCCAGCAGCCAGGCCCAGTCCCGCACAGATACGCAGTATTTT. The rearrangement joins TRBV4-2 to TRBJ2-3; D is undetermined. Trimming cost V 3 bases and J 1 base, with 11 bases left between them. The CDR3 is 15 residues long. Germline-derived CDR1 and CDR2 are LGHNA and YNFKEQ.

This chain connects TRBV7-9 to TRBJ1-6; D ambiguous. This CDR3 region has 14 residues. V lost 5 bases, J lost 7 bases, and 12 bases lay in between. Looked up from germline, CDR1 is SEHNR and CDR2 is FQNEAQ (reference sequence). The CDR3 reads CASSRDSENSPLHF. In DNA, the CDR3 is TGTGCCAGCAGCCGGGATTCAGAAAATTCACCCCTCCACTTT.

The V gene is TRBV30, the J gene TRBJ2-7; the match to TRBD2 covers 10 bases. Trimming cost V 4 bases and J 5 bases; bases outside gene matches: 5. The CDR3 has 13 residues. Germline CDR1 GTSNPN, CDR2 SVGIG (reference sequence). DNA for the CDR3: TGTGCCTGGAACCAGCGGGAGGGCCACGAGCAGTACTTC. It yields the protein CAWNQREGHEQYF.

This rearrangement joins TRBV10-3 to TRBJ1-1, with 10 bases that match TRBD1. This CDR3 is 13 amino acids long. From germline, CDR1 is ENHRY and CDR2 SYGVKD. Trimming at V came to 7 bases and at J to 6 bases, leaving 5 bases not matched to a gene. The CDR3 DNA reads TGTGCCATCACCGGACAGGGGGTAGCTGAAGCTTTCTTT. Translated, it gives CAITGQGVAEAFF.

This chain connects TRBV4-3 to TRBJ1-6; D is unclear. The CDR3 is made up of 13 amino acids. CDR1 is LGHNA, CDR2 YSLEER, per germline. V lost 0 bases and J lost 10, with 7 bases in between. The CDR3 DNA reads as TGCGCCAGCAGCCAAGAATTACGGTCACCCCTCCACTTT. It specifies CASSQELRSPLHF.